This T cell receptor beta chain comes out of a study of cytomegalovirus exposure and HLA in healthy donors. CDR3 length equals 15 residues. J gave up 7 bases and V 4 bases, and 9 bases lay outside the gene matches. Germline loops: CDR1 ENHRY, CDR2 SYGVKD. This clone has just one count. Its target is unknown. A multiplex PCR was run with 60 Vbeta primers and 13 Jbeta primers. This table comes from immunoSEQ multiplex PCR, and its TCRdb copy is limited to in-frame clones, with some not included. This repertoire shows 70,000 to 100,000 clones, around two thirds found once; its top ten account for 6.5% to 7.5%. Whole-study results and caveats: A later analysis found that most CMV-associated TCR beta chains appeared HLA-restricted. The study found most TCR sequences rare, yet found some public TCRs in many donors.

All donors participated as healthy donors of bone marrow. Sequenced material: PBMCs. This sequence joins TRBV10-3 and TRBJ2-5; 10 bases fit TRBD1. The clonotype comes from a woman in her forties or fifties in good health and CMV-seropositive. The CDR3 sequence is CAISGQDRGRGTQYF. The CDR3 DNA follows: TGTGCCATCAGTGGTCAAGACAGGGGGCGCGGGACCCAGTACTTC.